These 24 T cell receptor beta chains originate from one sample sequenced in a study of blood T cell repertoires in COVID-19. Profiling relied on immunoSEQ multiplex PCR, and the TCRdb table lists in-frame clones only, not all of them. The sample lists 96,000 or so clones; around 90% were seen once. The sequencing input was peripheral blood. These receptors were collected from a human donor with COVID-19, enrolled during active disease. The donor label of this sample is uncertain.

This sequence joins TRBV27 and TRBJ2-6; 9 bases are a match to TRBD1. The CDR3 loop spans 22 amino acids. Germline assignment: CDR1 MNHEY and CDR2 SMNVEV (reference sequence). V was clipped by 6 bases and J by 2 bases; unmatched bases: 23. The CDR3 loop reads CASRAHGTGWATPGPGANVLTF. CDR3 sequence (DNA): TGTGCCAGCAGGGCTCACGGGACAGGGTGGGCCACCCCTGGGCCTGGGGCCAACGTCCTGACTTTC.

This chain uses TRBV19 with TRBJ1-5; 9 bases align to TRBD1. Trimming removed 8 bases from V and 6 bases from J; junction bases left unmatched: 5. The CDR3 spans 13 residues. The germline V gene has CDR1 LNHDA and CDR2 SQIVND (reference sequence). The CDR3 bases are TGTGCCAGTTGGGACAGGGTGGTTCAGCCCCAGCATTTT. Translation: CASWDRVVQPQHF.

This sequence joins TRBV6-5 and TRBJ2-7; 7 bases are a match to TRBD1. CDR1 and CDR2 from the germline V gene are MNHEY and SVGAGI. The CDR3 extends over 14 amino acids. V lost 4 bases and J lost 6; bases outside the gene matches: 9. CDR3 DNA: TGTGCCAGCAGTTCACTCCGAACAGGGGCCGAGCAGTACTTC. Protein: CASSSLRTGAEQYF.

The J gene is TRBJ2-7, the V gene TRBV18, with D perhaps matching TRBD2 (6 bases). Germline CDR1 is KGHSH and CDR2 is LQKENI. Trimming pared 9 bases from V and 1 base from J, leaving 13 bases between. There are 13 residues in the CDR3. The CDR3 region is CASAPGLSYEQYF. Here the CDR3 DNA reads TGTGCCAGTGCCCCGGGACTTTCCTACGAGCAGTACTTC.

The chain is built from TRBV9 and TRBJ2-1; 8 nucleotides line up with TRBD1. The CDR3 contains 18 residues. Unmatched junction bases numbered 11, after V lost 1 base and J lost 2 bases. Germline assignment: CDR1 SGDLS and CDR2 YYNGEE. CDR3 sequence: CASSVTGGWRDAYNEQFF. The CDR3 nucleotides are TGTGCCAGCAGCGTAACAGGGGGATGGCGGGATGCCTACAATGAGCAGTTCTTC. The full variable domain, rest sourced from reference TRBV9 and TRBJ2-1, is DSGVTQTPKHLITATGQRVTLRCSPRSGDLSVYWYQQSLDQGLQFLIQYYNGEERAKGNILERFSAQQFPDLHSELNLSSLELGDSALYFCASSVTGGWRDAYNEQFFGPGTRLTVL.

CDR3 nucleotide sequence: TGTGCCAGCAGGGGCGGGGCGACCACCGGGGAGCTGTTTTTT. Amino acids: CASRGGATTGELFF. The chain is built from TRBV25-1 and TRBJ2-2; a possible D gene is TRBD2 (6 bases). Trimming stripped 6 bases from V and 4 bases from J, with 12 bases between. The CDR3 sequence is 14 residues long. CDR1 MGHDK and CDR2 SYGVNS come from the germline V gene.

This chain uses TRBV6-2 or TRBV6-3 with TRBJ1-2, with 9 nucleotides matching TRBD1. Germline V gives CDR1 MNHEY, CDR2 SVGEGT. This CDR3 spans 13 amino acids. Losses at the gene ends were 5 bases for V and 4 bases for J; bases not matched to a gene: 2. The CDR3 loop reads CASSQDRGYGYTF. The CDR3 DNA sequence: TGTGCCAGCAGTCAGGACAGGGGCTATGGCTACACCTTC.

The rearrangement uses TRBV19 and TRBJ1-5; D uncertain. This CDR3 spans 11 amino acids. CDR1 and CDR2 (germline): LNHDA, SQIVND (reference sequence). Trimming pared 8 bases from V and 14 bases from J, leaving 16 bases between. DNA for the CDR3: TGTGCCAGTCGCCTGGGCAGCCGAAAGCATTTT. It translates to CASRLGSRKHF.

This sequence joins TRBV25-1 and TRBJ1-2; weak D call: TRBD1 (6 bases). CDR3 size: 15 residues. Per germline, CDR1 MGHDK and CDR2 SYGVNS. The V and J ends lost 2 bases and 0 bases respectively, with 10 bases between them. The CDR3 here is CASSERAGANYGYTF. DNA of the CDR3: TGTGCCAGCAGTGAAAGGGCAGGGGCTAACTATGGCTACACCTTC.

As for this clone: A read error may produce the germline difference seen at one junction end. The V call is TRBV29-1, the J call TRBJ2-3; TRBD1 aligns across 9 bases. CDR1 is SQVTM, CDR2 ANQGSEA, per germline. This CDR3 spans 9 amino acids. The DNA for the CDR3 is TGCAGCGCCCCTTTACAGGGGGCCTTT. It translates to CSAPLQGAF.

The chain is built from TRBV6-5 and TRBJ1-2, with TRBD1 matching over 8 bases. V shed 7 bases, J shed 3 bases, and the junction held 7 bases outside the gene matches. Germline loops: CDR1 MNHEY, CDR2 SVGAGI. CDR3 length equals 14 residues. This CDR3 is CASINRGSDYGYTF. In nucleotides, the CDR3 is TGTGCCAGCATCAACAGGGGGAGCGACTATGGCTACACCTTC.

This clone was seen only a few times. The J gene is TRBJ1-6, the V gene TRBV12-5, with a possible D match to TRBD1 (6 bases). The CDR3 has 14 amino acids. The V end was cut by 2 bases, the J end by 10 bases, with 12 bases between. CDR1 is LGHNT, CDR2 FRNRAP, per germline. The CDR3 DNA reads TGTGCTAGTGGTTTGTCGGGGACAACGTCACCCCTCCACTTT. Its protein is CASGLSGTTSPLHF.

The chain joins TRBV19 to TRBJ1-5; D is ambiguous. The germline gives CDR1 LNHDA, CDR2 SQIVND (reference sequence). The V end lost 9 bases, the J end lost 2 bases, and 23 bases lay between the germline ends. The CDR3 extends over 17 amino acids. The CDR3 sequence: CASKKNILEMGNQPQHF. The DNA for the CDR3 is TGTGCCAGCAAAAAGAACATATTGGAGATGGGCAATCAGCCCCAGCATTTT.

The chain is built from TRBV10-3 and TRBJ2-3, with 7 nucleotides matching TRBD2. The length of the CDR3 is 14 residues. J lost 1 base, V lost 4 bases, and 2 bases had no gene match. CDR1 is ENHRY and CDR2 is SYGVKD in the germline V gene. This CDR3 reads CAISAGGGTDTQYF. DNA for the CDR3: TGTGCCATCAGTGCGGGGGGAGGCACAGATACGCAGTATTTT.

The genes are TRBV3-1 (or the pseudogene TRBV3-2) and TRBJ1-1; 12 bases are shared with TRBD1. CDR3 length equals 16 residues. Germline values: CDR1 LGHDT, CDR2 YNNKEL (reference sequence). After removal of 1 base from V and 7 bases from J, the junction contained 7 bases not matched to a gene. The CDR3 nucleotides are TGTGCCAGCAGCCAAGGGCCGGGACAGGGGGCCGGTGAAGCTTTCTTT. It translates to CASSQGPGQGAGEAFF.

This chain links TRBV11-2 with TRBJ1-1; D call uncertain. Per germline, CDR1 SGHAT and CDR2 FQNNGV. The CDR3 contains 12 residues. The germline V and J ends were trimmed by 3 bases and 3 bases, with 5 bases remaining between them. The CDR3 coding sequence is TGTGCCAGCAGCTTGAGGTACACTGAAGCTTTCTTT. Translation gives CASSLRYTEAFF.

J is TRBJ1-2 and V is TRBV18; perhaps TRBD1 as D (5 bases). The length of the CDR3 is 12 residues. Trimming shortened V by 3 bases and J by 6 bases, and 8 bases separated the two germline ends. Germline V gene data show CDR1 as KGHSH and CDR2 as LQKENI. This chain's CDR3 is CASSPAGDGYTF. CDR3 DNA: TGTGCCAGCTCACCGGCGGGGGATGGCTACACCTTC.

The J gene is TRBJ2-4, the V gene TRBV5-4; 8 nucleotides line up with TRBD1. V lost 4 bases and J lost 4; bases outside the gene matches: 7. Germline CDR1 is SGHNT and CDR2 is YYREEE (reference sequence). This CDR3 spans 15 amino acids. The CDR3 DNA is TGTGCCAGCAGCCGGAAGGACAGGGCAAAAAACATTCAGTACTTC. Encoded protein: CASSRKDRAKNIQYF.

For the CDR3, the DNA is TGTGCCTGGAACCGGGGCGGGACGGATGGCTACACCTTC. This encodes CAWNRGGTDGYTF. V is TRBV30 and J is TRBJ1-2, with D perhaps TRBD1 (5 bases). The ends were cut back, 4 bases at V and 6 bases at J, with 15 bases in the middle. Germline V CDR1 and CDR2: GTSNPN, SVGIG (reference sequence). The CDR3 contains 13 residues.

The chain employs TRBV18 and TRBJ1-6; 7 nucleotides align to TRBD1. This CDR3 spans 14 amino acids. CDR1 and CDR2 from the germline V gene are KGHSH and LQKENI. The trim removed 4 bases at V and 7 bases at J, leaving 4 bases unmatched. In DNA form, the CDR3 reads TGTGCCAGCTCACTCCGGGACAGAAATTCACCCCTCCACTTT. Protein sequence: CASSLRDRNSPLHF.

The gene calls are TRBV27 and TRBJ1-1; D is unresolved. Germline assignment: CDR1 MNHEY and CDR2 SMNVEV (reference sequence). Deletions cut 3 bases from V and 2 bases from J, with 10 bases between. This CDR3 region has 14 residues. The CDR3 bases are TGTGCCAGCAGTTTGAGGCTAGGAAACACTGAAGCTTTCTTT. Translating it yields CASSLRLGNTEAFF.

CDR3 amino acids: CASSPLGLADHYNEQFF. CDR3 coding DNA: TGTGCCAGCAGCCCCTTGGGACTAGCGGACCACTACAATGAGCAGTTCTTC. The J gene is TRBJ2-1, the V gene TRBV14; TRBD2 agrees at 11 bases. V lost 4 bases, J lost 3 bases, and 8 bases stayed unmatched. This CDR3 contains 17 residues. CDR1 is SGHDN, CDR2 FVKESK, per germline.

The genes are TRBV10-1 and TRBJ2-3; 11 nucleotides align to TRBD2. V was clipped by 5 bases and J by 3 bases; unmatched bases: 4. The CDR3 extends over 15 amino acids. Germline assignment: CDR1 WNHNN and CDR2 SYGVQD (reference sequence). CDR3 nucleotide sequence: TGCGCCAGCAGTACCGGGACTAGCGGTACAGATACGCAGTATTTT. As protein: CASSTGTSGTDTQYF.

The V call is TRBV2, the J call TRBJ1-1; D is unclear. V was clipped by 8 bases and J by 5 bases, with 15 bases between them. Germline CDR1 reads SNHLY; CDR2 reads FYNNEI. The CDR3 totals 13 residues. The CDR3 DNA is TGTGCCAGCCGGCGGGGAGGGTCGACTGAAGCTTTCTTT. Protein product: CASRRGGSTEAFF.